Given below is one T cell receptor beta chain in context. The sample comes from a study of sequential checkpoint blockade in melanoma. As for the study in general: First-line arms were nivolumab then ipilimumab, or the reverse, randomized 1:1.

Specified treatment: randomized to nivolumab then ipilimumab (arm A) or the reverse (arm B). The V segment lost 2 bases and the J segment 0 bases; nucleotides outside the gene matches: 2. Germline V gene data show CDR1 as SGDLS and CDR2 as YYNGEE. The CDR3 extends over 14 amino acids. Sequencing used immunoSEQ multiplex PCR; TCRdb keeps in-frame clones, though not all of them. In the table there are roughly 4,000 clones, about 45% of which are singletons. The chain links TRBV9 to TRBJ2-7; 7 bases match TRBD1. The sequence came from a human donor with melanoma. The source material was CD8+ T cells sorted from blood (inferred from file names), sampled from a patient given nivolumab and ipilimumab in sequence. CDR3 DNA sequence: TGTGCCAGCAGCGTGGGGACAGTCTCCTACGAGCAGTACTTC. Amino acid sequence: CASSVGTVSYEQYF.